A single sample gave rise to the 5 T cell receptor beta chains below, sequenced in a study of STAT5B mutations in CD4+ large granular lymphocyte leukemia. TCRdb's copy holds only in-frame clones and misses some; the assay was immunoSEQ multiplex PCR. This sample yields 25,000 to 40,000 clones, of which around 74% are seen a single time; roughly 0.29% belongs to the top ten. The sequencing sample was made of CD4+ T cells from blood buffy coats. The receptors originated from a human donor in good health.

This sequence joins TRBV10-2 and TRBJ1-6; D uncertain. This CDR3 region has 14 residues. Germline-derived CDR1 and CDR2 are WSHSY and SAAADI. Trimming pared 7 bases from V and 7 bases from J, leaving 14 bases between. The DNA for the CDR3 is TGCGCCAGCACACGGGGAAACGGGAATTCACCCCTCCACTTT. This sequence encodes CASTRGNGNSPLHF.

The chain couples TRBV19 to TRBJ1-5, with 10 bases matching TRBD1. Germline V gene lookup returns CDR1 LNHDA and CDR2 SQIVND (reference sequence). V was pared by 2 bases and J by 6 bases, with 4 bases of the junction left unmatched. CDR3 length equals 15 residues. CDR3 in DNA: TGTGCCAGTAGTATAAGACAGGGGGCGTCTCAGCCCCAGCATTTT. The encoded protein is CASSIRQGASQPQHF.

The CDR3 protein is CASSPTGETYEQYF. The CDR3 DNA sequence: TGCGCCAGCAGCCCTACTGGGGAAACCTACGAGCAGTACTTC. The gene calls are TRBV4-1 and TRBJ2-7; D is unclear. V was shortened by 4 bases and J by 2 bases, with 12 bases between the two germline ends. The CDR3 sequence is 14 residues long. Germline CDR1 and CDR2: MGHRA and YSYEKL.

This sequence joins TRBV30 and TRBJ1-2; D is possibly TRBD1 (5 bases). The CDR3 is made up of 12 amino acids. In germline, CDR1 is GTSNPN, CDR2 SVGIG (reference sequence). Trimming removed 1 base from V and 6 bases from J, with 9 bases in between. This CDR3 reads CAWSAGPDGYTF. The CDR3 DNA follows: TGTGCCTGGAGTGCAGGGCCCGATGGCTACACCTTC.

This clone was detected only a few times. This chain connects TRBV2 to TRBJ1-1; D gene unclear. The CDR3 covers 10 residues. With 7 bases removed from V and 0 bases from J, the gap between germline ends came to 0 bases. In germline, CDR1 is SNHLY, CDR2 FYNNEI. Written as DNA, the CDR3 is TGTGCCAGCATGAACACTGAAGCTTTCTTT. It codes for CASMNTEAFF.